This is a list of T cell receptor beta chains from one sample in a study of T cell responses to AZD1222 COVID-19 vaccine. The table came from immunoSEQ multiplex PCR; TCRdb's copy has only in-frame clones and leaves some out. The sample lists about 270,000 clones; approximately 94% were seen once. The starting material was peripheral blood, obtained 28 days after the second AZD1222 dose. These TCRs come from an adult who received the AZD1222 COVID-19 vaccine. Both conserved end residues are part of each CDR3. D genes are given only for firm matches. Rows give clone size only sometimes, using once, few, many, or a class for an expanded clone.

abundance	v_gene	j_gene	d_gene	CDR3aa	CDR3nt
.	TRBV6-5	TRBJ1-2	.	CASSRGGGYTF	TGTGCCAGCAGTAGGGGGGGTGGCTACACCTTC
.	TRBV2	TRBJ1-2	.	CASSKDRYFGYTF	TGTGCCAGCAGTAAGGACAGATACTTTGGCTACACCTTC
.	TRBV18	TRBJ2-6	.	CASSPPSSGANVLTF	TGTGCCAGCTCACCACCGAGCTCTGGGGCCAACGTCCTGACTTTC
.	TRBV13	TRBJ2-7	TRBD2	CASSPGGARSDEQYF	TGTGCCAGCAGCCCGGGGGGGGCTCGGTCCGACGAGCAGTACTTC
once	TRBV27	TRBJ2-7	.	CASSGGQLYEQYF	TGTGCCAGCAGTGGAGGACAGCTCTACGAGCAGTACTTC
.	TRBV10-1	TRBJ2-7	.	CASSNQQQGGEQYF	TGCGCCAGCAGTAATCAACAACAAGGTGGCGAGCAGTACTTC
.	TRBV18	TRBJ1-6	.	CASSPPSGGSSPLHF	TGTGCCAGCTCACCACCCTCAGGTGGCAGTTCACCCCTCCACTTT
once	TRBV7-9	TRBJ2-3	TRBD2	CASSSHPMTSGRVVDTQYF	TGTGCCAGCAGCTCCCACCCCATGACTAGCGGGAGGGTAGTGGATACGCAGTATTTT
.	TRBV4-3	TRBJ2-2	.	CASSQEPDFTGELFF	TGCGCCAGCAGCCAAGAGCCTGATTTCACCGGGGAGCTGTTTTTT
.	TRBV7-9	TRBJ1-3	.	CASSYGQRGNTIYF	TGTGCCAGCAGCTACGGACAGCGCGGAAACACCATATATTTT
.	TRBV6-5	TRBJ2-7	TRBD1	CASSPRTGEGYEQYF	TGTGCCAGCAGTCCACGGACAGGGGAGGGATACGAGCAGTACTTC
once	TRBV18	TRBJ2-7	TRBD1	CASSPGGTGGYEQYF	TGTGCCAGCTCACCAGGAGGGACAGGGGGCTACGAGCAGTACTTC
once	TRBV4-1	TRBJ2-2	.	CASSQDGGRNTGELFF	TGCGCCAGCAGCCAAGATGGGGGGAGGAACACCGGGGAGCTGTTTTTT
.	TRBV4-1	TRBJ1-5	.	CASSQEGGQPQHF	TGCGCCAGCAGCCAAGAGGGAGGTCAGCCCCAGCATTTT
few	TRBV4-1	TRBJ2-7	TRBD2	CASSQGRGLEQYF	TGCGCCAGCAGCCAGGGGAGGGGCCTCGAGCAGTACTTC
once	TRBV11-2	TRBJ2-5	.	CASSALLANQETQYF	TGTGCCAGCAGCGCCCTACTAGCAAACCAAGAGACCCAGTACTTC
.	TRBV19	TRBJ1-1	.	CASSLGPREAFF	TGTGCCAGTAGTTTGGGGCCTCGTGAAGCTTTCTTT
.	TRBV18	TRBJ2-7	.	CASSPAGRGYEQYF	TGTGCCAGCTCACCTGCGGGACGGGGCTACGAGCAGTACTTC
.	TRBV11-2	TRBJ2-3	.	CASSLADTGMELRTDTQYF	TGTGCCAGCAGCTTAGCAGACACAGGGATGGAGCTACGTACAGATACGCAGTATTTT
.	TRBV6-5	TRBJ1-2	.	CASRDLAGGYTF	TGTGCCAGCAGGGACCTCGCGGGGGGCTACACCTTC
.	TRBV24-1	TRBJ2-1	TRBD2	CATSVAGGDNEQFF	TGTGCCACCAGTGTGGCGGGGGGGGACAATGAGCAGTTCTTC
once	TRBV11-2	TRBJ1-6	.	CASSLLVSSYNSPLHF	TGTGCCAGCAGCCTTCTAGTCAGCTCCTATAATTCACCCCTCCACTTT
.	TRBV28	TRBJ1-1	.	CATHPGVNTEAFF	TGTGCCACCCATCCAGGGGTCAACACTGAAGCTTTCTTT
.	TRBV19	TRBJ2-1	TRBD2	CASSVHTSGRTPYNEQFF	TGTGCCAGTAGTGTGCATACTAGCGGGAGGACCCCCTACAATGAGCAGTTCTTC
.	TRBV7-2	TRBJ1-6	.	CASSLAGFNSPLHF	TGTGCCAGCAGCTTAGCAGGGTTTAATTCACCCCTCCACTTT
.	TRBV6-5	TRBJ2-7	.	CASSAGEPYEQYF	TGTGCCAGCAGCGCCGGGGAGCCCTACGAGCAGTACTTC
.	TRBV28	TRBJ1-6	.	CASSSAIDSPLHF	TGTGCCAGCAGCTCAGCGATAGATTCACCCCTCCACTTT
.	TRBV28	TRBJ1-1	.	CASSLPDREAFF	TGTGCCAGCAGTCTCCCCGACAGGGAAGCTTTCTTT
.	TRBV5-6	TRBJ1-2	.	CASIAGRSGGYTF	TGTGCCAGCATCGCCGGGAGATCGGGAGGCTACACCTTC
.	TRBV3-1/TRBV3-2	TRBJ1-6	TRBD1	CASSQGGTGRNSPLHF	TGTGCCAGCAGCCAAGGTGGGACAGGGCGCAATTCACCCCTCCACTTT
.	TRBV5-1	TRBJ1-1	.	CASSLGQQITEAFF	TGCGCCAGCAGCTTGGGACAGCAGATCACTGAAGCTTTCTTT
.	TRBV6-1	TRBJ2-5	.	CASSDPPGPGQQETQYF	TGTGCCAGCAGTGACCCCCCGGGGCCAGGACAGCAAGAGACCCAGTACTTC
.	TRBV12-3/TRBV12-4	TRBJ2-7	.	CASSLGLGYEQYF	TGTGCCAGCAGCCTAGGGCTAGGCTACGAGCAGTACTTC
.	TRBV2	TRBJ2-5	.	CASSRDPPETQYF	TGTGCCAGCAGTCGGGACCCTCCGGAGACCCAGTACTTC
.	TRBV10-3	TRBJ1-2	.	CAISGTAEANYGYTF	TGTGCCATCAGTGGGACAGCCGAAGCTAACTATGGCTACACCTTC
.	TRBV6-5	TRBJ2-3	TRBD1	CASTLTGPTDTQYF	TGTGCCAGCACCTTGACAGGGCCCACAGATACGCAGTATTTT
.	TRBV28	TRBJ1-2	.	CASKIGNAYGYTF	TGTGCCAGCAAAATAGGAAACGCCTATGGCTACACCTTC
.	TRBV30	TRBJ1-1	.	CAWTGPLNTEAFF	TGTGCCTGGACCGGACCGCTGAACACTGAAGCTTTCTTT
.	TRBV7-9	TRBJ2-7	.	CASSLAGLSYEQYF	TGTGCCAGCAGCTTAGCCGGGCTCTCCTACGAGCAGTACTTC
.	TRBV7-8	TRBJ2-6	.	CASSRPEGLGANVLTF	TGTGCCAGCAGCCGCCCCGAGGGTCTCGGGGCCAACGTCCTGACTTTC
.	TRBV9	TRBJ1-6	.	CASSPGPRSYSPLHF	TGTGCCAGCAGCCCAGGACCCCGTAGCTATTCACCCCTCCACTTT
.	TRBV30	TRBJ2-1	.	CAWSLQSSYNEQFF	TGTGCCTGGAGTCTCCAGAGCTCCTACAATGAGCAGTTCTTC
.	TRBV5-1	TRBJ1-4	TRBD1	CASSGGTGTSEKLFF	TGCGCCAGCAGCGGGGGGACAGGGACGAGTGAAAAACTGTTTTTT
.	TRBV9	TRBJ2-1	.	CASSATGTYNEQFF	TGTGCCAGCAGCGCTACAGGGACCTACAATGAGCAGTTCTTC
.	TRBV30	TRBJ2-7	TRBD1	CAWRIPGTGGYEQYF	TGTGCCTGGAGGATTCCCGGGACAGGGGGCTACGAGCAGTACTTC
.	TRBV28	TRBJ1-2	.	CASGNPGNNYGYTF	TGTGCCAGCGGAAACCCGGGGAACAACTATGGCTACACCTTC
.	TRBV30	TRBJ1-2	TRBD1	CAWSPPGQGRGYTF	TGTGCCTGGAGTCCTCCCGGACAGGGCCGGGGCTACACCTTC
.	TRBV15	TRBJ1-2	.	CATSEAANYGYTF	TGTGCCACCAGCGAGGCAGCTAACTATGGCTACACCTTC
.	TRBV21-1	TRBJ2-7	.	CASSKGTREGYEQYF	TGTGCCAGCAGCAAAGGGACGCGGGAGGGCTACGAGCAGTACTTC
.	TRBV29-1	TRBJ1-1	.	CSAVSAEAFF	TGCAGCGCTGTGTCGGCTGAAGCTTTCTTT
once	TRBV5-1	TRBJ2-1	.	CASSLRADSYNEQFF	TGCGCCAGCAGCTTGCGGGCAGACTCCTACAATGAGCAGTTCTTC
.	TRBV19	TRBJ1-1	TRBD1	CASEGAYQPLNTEAFF	TGTGCCTCCGAGGGGGCTTACCAACCCTTGAACACTGAAGCTTTCTTT
.	TRBV9	TRBJ2-7	.	CASSVGSGYPYEQYF	TGTGCCAGCAGCGTAGGTTCCGGGTATCCCTACGAGCAGTACTTC
.	TRBV12-5	TRBJ2-2	TRBD1	CASGPGDSHKLFF	TGTGCTAGTGGTCCAGGGGACAGCCACAAGCTGTTTTTT